Here is one T cell receptor beta chain with its context. Its specificity is unknown. Sequencing used immunoSEQ multiplex PCR; TCRdb keeps in-frame clones, though not all of them. The sample contains under 70,000 clones, approximately 88% of which appear only once. The data derive from a study of T cell responses to AZD1222 COVID-19 vaccine. Study conclusions and caveats: The repertoires were collected only after the peak T cell response.

Germline CDR1 and CDR2: MGHRA and YSYEKL. V lost 0 bases, J lost 8 bases, and 9 bases stayed unmatched. The CDR3 loop spans 16 amino acids. The source of this sequence is an adult who received the AZD1222 COVID-19 vaccine. The sequencing here drew on peripheral blood, taken 28 days after the second AZD1222 dose. The V and J genes are TRBV4-1 and TRBJ2-1; 8 bases align to TRBD2. CDR3 protein: CASSQDGTSRFDEQFF. For the CDR3, the DNA is TGCGCCAGCAGCCAAGATGGGACTAGTAGGTTCGATGAGCAGTTCTTC.